This T cell receptor beta chain originates from a study of blood T cell repertoires in COVID-19 (dated by TCRdb to 2020 to 2021). At the level of the whole study: Collaborator samples came from the United States, Italy and Spain and covered acute and convalescent phases of COVID-19. Deeply sampled blood TCRbeta repertoires from subjects exposed to, actively infected with, or recovered from COVID-19 were included in the dataset. The material from the prospective study consisted of cDNA or gDNA derived from T cells, B-cell-depleted T cells, or PBMCs. Samples were obtained from the ongoing ImmuneRACE study (first 160 participants) and from about 1,300 subjects provided by 6 global collaborators. The repertoires were released in a freely available public database intended as a resource for research on the immune response to SARS-CoV-2. Where available, HLA class I and class II types were obtained from metadata supplied by the sample provider rather than from assay-based typing. A de-identified subject ID, COVID-19 status, age in years and sex were almost always included in the sample metadata.

Collaborating institutions collected whole blood in K2EDTA tubes following their own protocols. For TCRbeta analysis, collaborators shipped samples as frozen whole blood, isolated PBMCs, or DNA extracted from either of those sample types. Regarding this clone: Its antigen is not yet known. There are no base qualities to consult, and no much larger clone falls within one base.

General conclusions and limits of the study: How much clinical and demographic metadata was included differed by source and by participant, and the metadata was provided uncurated.

TCRbeta CDR3 regions were amplified from genomic DNA using the immunoSEQ Assay, a bias-controlled multiplex PCR. As for the authors' bioinformatics: The number of nucleated cells in each sample was estimated by amplification of reference gene primers within the assay. To quantify the absolute abundance of each unique TCRbeta CDR3 rearrangement, sequence reads were collapsed and filtered. Productive Simpson clonality was computed per sample as the square root of Simpson's diversity index over productive rearrangements. In its TCRdb copy, this immuneACCESS table keeps in-frame sequences only and misses some clones. Where compared with another copy, unresolved V genes explain less than half of these, and the others have no known cause. V and J calls and clone size are copied from that table; D and trimming were computed from the DNA. For this sample there are 55,000 to 95,000 clones; more than 80% appear just once. The top ten clones comprise 20% to 25% of the sample.

The germline V and J ends show losses of 2 bases and 6 bases respectively, and no gene match explains 4 bases of the junction. Inclusive of the bounding cysteine and phenylalanine, the CDR3 is 15 residues long. The sequence is cut down to CDR3 DNA, 45 bases in frame from base 1. CDR1 is given as LGHDT and CDR2 as YNNKEL, both from the germline V gene (reference sequence). The sample taken for sequencing was peripheral blood. The receptor was derived from an older woman with acute or convalescent COVID-19. Here the chain combines TRBV3-1 (or the pseudogene TRBV3-2) and TRBJ2-7, and TRBD2 matches 13 of the central bases. The DNA is TGTGCCAGCAGCCAATGGACTAGCGGGGGCGGCGAGCAGTACTTC. This yields the protein CASSQWTSGGGEQYF.